Shown below are 9 T cell receptor beta chains from a single sample sequenced in a study of T cell changes during pregnancy in multiple sclerosis. Using immunoSEQ multiplex PCR, the repertoire was profiled, and TCRdb retains in-frame clones only, with some absent. The table lists over 50,000 clones, 75% to 95% of them singletons. The sample in question was peripheral blood, obtained in the first trimester of pregnancy. Receptor source: a female donor in good health, enrolled as a control in a pregnancy study.

The table lists this clone with a count of one. The chain combines TRBV9 with TRBJ1-1, with a tentative D call TRBD1 (6 bases). CDR1 and CDR2 from the germline V gene are SGDLS and YYNGEE. Trimming pared 0 bases from V and 5 bases from J, leaving 14 bases between. The CDR3 has 15 amino acids. The CDR3 coding sequence is TGTGCCAGCAGCGTAGTTTCGGGGGGCCGGACTGAAGCTTTCTTT. This encodes CASSVVSGGRTEAFF.

This sequence joins TRBV27 and TRBJ2-1; 7 bases map to TRBD1. Germline V lookup: CDR1 MNHEY, CDR2 SMNVEV (reference sequence). This CDR3 is 16 amino acids long. Losses at the gene ends were 0 bases for V and 10 bases for J; bases not matched to a gene: 12. CDR3: CASSLSGTAALGEQFF. CDR3 sequence (DNA): TGTGCCAGCAGTTTATCCGGGACAGCGGCTTTGGGGGAGCAGTTCTTC.

This sequence joins TRBV6-5 and TRBJ1-1; D possibly corresponds to TRBD1 (5 bases). Germline values: CDR1 MNHEY, CDR2 SVGAGI. The length of the CDR3 is 13 residues. Trimming took 6 bases from V and 2 from J, leaving 10 bases between them. The CDR3 is CASRTGANTEAFF. CDR3 sequence (DNA): TGTGCCAGCAGGACTGGGGCAAACACTGAAGCTTTCTTT.

The chain uses TRBV29-1 and TRBJ1-1, with 8 bases lining up with TRBD1. The V and J ends lost 4 bases and 11 bases, in that order; junction bases with no gene match: 15. Per germline, CDR1 SQVTM and CDR2 ANQGSEA. The length of the CDR3 is 14 residues. The CDR3 loop reads CSVVNRGRGLVAFF. CDR3 coding DNA: TGCAGCGTTGTTAACAGGGGCAGGGGGCTGGTTGCTTTCTTT.

This rearrangement joins TRBV7-8 to TRBJ2-1, with a possible D match to TRBD2 (5 bases). The V end lost 4 bases, the J end lost 12 bases, and 16 bases lay between the germline ends. Germline V gene lookup returns CDR1 SGHVS and CDR2 FQNEAQ. This CDR3 comprises 13 residues. The CDR3 DNA reads as TGTGCCAGCAGCTCCCAAGGGTTAGCGAGGCAGTTCTTC. Amino acid sequence: CASSSQGLARQFF.

The chain recombines TRBV18 with TRBJ2-3; D is possibly TRBD1 (5 bases). The CDR3 length is 15 residues. Germline lookup yields CDR1 KGHSH and CDR2 LQKENI. Between the trimmed V and J ends, which lost 4 bases and 6 bases, there was a span of 17 bases. The CDR3 region is CASSRSTGPFDTQYF. Here the CDR3 DNA reads TGTGCCAGCTCACGAAGCACAGGACCCTTTGATACGCAGTATTTT. The whole variable domain, filled in from reference TRBV18 and TRBJ2-3, reads NAGVMQNPRHLVRRRGQEARLRCSPMKGHSHVYWYRQLPEEGLKFMVYLQKENIIDESGMPKERFSAEFPKEGPSILRIQQVVRGDSAAYFCASSRSTGPFDTQYFGPGTRLTVL.

The genes are TRBV6-5 and TRBJ2-7, with 9 bases aligning to TRBD1. CDR3 length: 16 residues. In germline, CDR1 is MNHEY, CDR2 SVGAGI. The V and J ends lost 2 bases and 4 bases, in that order; junction bases with no gene match: 9. This chain's CDR3 is CASSYNHRGLNYEQYF. DNA of the CDR3: TGTGCCAGCAGTTACAACCACAGGGGGCTAAATTACGAGCAGTACTTC.

V gene TRBV18 combines with J gene TRBJ2-1, with 7 bases matching TRBD2. Germline loops: CDR1 KGHSH, CDR2 LQKENI. The junction had 11 bases not matched to a gene; V was cut back by 6 bases and J by 0 bases. The CDR3 sequence is 17 residues long. CDR3 coding DNA: TGTGCCAGCTCCCCAAATCCGCGGGGGAGCTCCTACAATGAGCAGTTCTTC. Amino acid sequence: CASSPNPRGSSYNEQFF.

Concerning this clone: The same CDR3 can be traced to other DNA sequences in this sample. V is TRBV6-5 and J is TRBJ1-1; D may be TRBD1 (5 bases). Germline V gene data show CDR1 as MNHEY and CDR2 as SVGAGI. CDR3 length: 13 residues. The V gene lost 5 bases and the J gene lost 1 base, with 8 bases spanning the gap. The DNA of the CDR3 is TGTGCCAGCAGTCCGGGGGGGAACACTGAAGCTTTCTTT. Amino acid sequence: CASSPGGNTEAFF.